This paragraph covers one T cell receptor beta chain sequence. Its antigen remains unidentified. Deletions cut 2 bases from V and 0 bases from J, with 11 bases between. The germline CDR1 and CDR2 sequences are SGHTA and FQGNSA. There are 16 residues in the CDR3. The data were taken from a study of T cell responses to AZD1222 COVID-19 vaccine. Points from the study as a whole: AZD1222 recipients seropositive at baseline numbered only six or seven.

The repertoire was sequenced with immunoSEQ multiplex PCR; TCRdb's copy has only in-frame clones and lacks some. The sample has 160,000 or so clones, about 89% seen once. This receptor was identified in an adult in good health. This chain connects TRBV7-2 to TRBJ1-3, with a tentative D call TRBD1 (6 bases). Sample: peripheral blood, taken on day 0 of AZD1222 vaccination. Here the CDR3 DNA reads TGTGCCAGCAGCTTACACAGGGATAACTCTGGAAACACCATATATTTT. This codes for CASSLHRDNSGNTIYF.